This entry is about one T cell receptor beta chain. Per the original data handling: Quantification of nucleated cells was approximated via reference gene primer amplification. Assay used: immunoSEQ multiplex PCR; TCRdb lists only in-frame clones, some missing. V and J calls and clone size come straight from that table; D and trimming were deduced from the DNA. Among some 210,000 clones listed, around 80% were seen once. The V segment lost 5 bases and the J segment 4 bases; nucleotides outside the gene matches: 13. The CDR3 sequence is 17 residues long. Germline CDR1 MNHEY, CDR2 SVGEGT. The data were taken from a study of blood T cell repertoires in COVID-19. Study details: The United States, Italy and Spain supplied acute and convalescent COVID-19 samples. Nucleic acid was either cDNA or gDNA, and it came from T cells, B-cell-depleted T cells, or PBMCs.

The TCR sequence derives from a woman aged 40 to 49 with acute or convalescent COVID-19. V usage is TRBV6-2 or TRBV6-3 and J usage is TRBJ2-1; 8 nucleotides match TRBD2. The sequenced sample consisted of peripheral blood. CDR3 in DNA: TGTGCCAGCAGTCTAGCGGGCGGCCGAAGACAGTACAATGAGCAGTTCTTC. Its protein product is CASSLAGGRRQYNEQFF.